The rows below give T cell receptor beta chains drawn from one sample of a study of T-cell memory formation after mild COVID-19. TCRdb called the 5' RACE reads again in MiXCR, with one record for every CDR3 protein. This sample has roughly 62,000 distinct CDR3 sequences, with approximately 9% found just once. The sequenced material came from PBMCs or a T cell subset sorted from them (not recorded which). All receptors come from a man aged 18 to 29 who had mild COVID-19 (a few samples of this study predate the infection). Cell type and time point are not known. CDR3s include the opening cysteine and the closing phenylalanine or tryptophan. Each record gives: V gene, J gene, clone size, CDR3 length, D gene, CDR3 protein, CDR3 DNA. A D gene is named only where the DNA matches it firmly. Size values are once, few and many counts, or a class for expanded clones, and some rows have none.

V gene: TRBV4-3
J gene: TRBJ1-1
clone size: many
CDR3 length: 16
D gene: TRBD1
CDR3 protein: CASSQDLRTGGTEAFF
CDR3 DNA: TGCGCCAGCAGCCAAGATTTGCGGACAGGGGGCACTGAAGCTTTCTTT

V gene: TRBV5-1
J gene: TRBJ2-6
clone size: -
CDR3 length: 16
D gene: -
CDR3 protein: CASSLPTSSGANVLTF
CDR3 DNA: TGCGCCAGCAGCCTACCTACAAGCTCTGGGGCCAACGTCCTGACTTTC

V gene: TRBV7-9
J gene: TRBJ1-6
clone size: many
CDR3 length: 12
D gene: -
CDR3 protein: CASRQQDSPLHF
CDR3 DNA: TGTGCCAGCAGACAACAGGATTCACCCCTCCACTTT

V gene: TRBV7-9
J gene: TRBJ2-3
clone size: many
CDR3 length: 14
D gene: TRBD2
CDR3 protein: CASSPTAGADTQYF
CDR3 DNA: TGTGCCAGCAGCCCGACGGCGGGGGCAGATACGCAGTATTTT

V gene: TRBV6-5
J gene: TRBJ2-1
clone size: few
CDR3 length: 14
D gene: -
CDR3 protein: CASSTMRLGNEQFF
CDR3 DNA: TGTGCCAGCAGCACCATGAGACTAGGCAATGAGCAGTTCTTC

V gene: TRBV5-1
J gene: TRBJ2-2
clone size: many
CDR3 length: 14
D gene: -
CDR3 protein: CASSLTANTGELFF
CDR3 DNA: TGCGCCAGCAGCTTGACAGCGAACACCGGGGAGCTGTTTTTT

V gene: TRBV28
J gene: TRBJ2-3
clone size: -
CDR3 length: 14
D gene: -
CDR3 protein: CASSPGVTTDTQYF
CDR3 DNA: TGTGCCAGCAGTCCGGGGGTAACTACAGATACGCAGTATTTT

V gene: TRBV28
J gene: TRBJ2-3
clone size: few
CDR3 length: 14
D gene: -
CDR3 protein: CASRGGGSVDTQYF
CDR3 DNA: TGTGCCAGCAGGGGGGGGGGCTCAGTAGATACGCAGTATTTT

V gene: TRBV29-1
J gene: TRBJ1-2
clone size: few
CDR3 length: 12
D gene: -
CDR3 protein: CSVAEVDYGYTF
CDR3 DNA: TGCAGCGTTGCCGAGGTCGACTATGGCTACACCTTC

V gene: TRBV14
J gene: TRBJ2-3
clone size: -
CDR3 length: 11
D gene: -
CDR3 protein: CASSQSGTQYF
CDR3 DNA: TGTGCCAGCAGCCAATCGGGTACGCAGTATTTT

V gene: TRBV4-2
J gene: TRBJ2-7
clone size: -
CDR3 length: 14
D gene: TRBD2
CDR3 protein: CASSQYGTTYEQYF
CDR3 DNA: TGTGCCAGCAGCCAGTACGGGACTACTTACGAGCAGTACTTC

V gene: TRBV4-2
J gene: TRBJ2-3
clone size: many
CDR3 length: 16
D gene: TRBD2
CDR3 protein: CASSQVGGDRTDTQYF
CDR3 DNA: TGTGCCAGCAGCCAAGTTGGGGGGGACCGCACAGATACGCAGTATTTT

V gene: TRBV5-1
J gene: TRBJ2-5
clone size: many
CDR3 length: 13
D gene: TRBD2
CDR3 protein: CASIPSGSETQYF
CDR3 DNA: TGCGCCAGCATTCCTAGCGGGTCGGAGACCCAGTACTTC

V gene: TRBV7-2
J gene: TRBJ2-3
clone size: -
CDR3 length: 15
D gene: -
CDR3 protein: CASTVWGSGTDTQYF
CDR3 DNA: TGTGCCAGCACCGTCTGGGGGTCGGGCACAGATACGCAGTATTTT

V gene: TRBV6-5
J gene: TRBJ1-5
clone size: many
CDR3 length: 15
D gene: -
CDR3 protein: CASSPNWVGNQPQHF
CDR3 DNA: TGTGCCAGCAGCCCCAATTGGGTGGGCAATCAGCCCCAGCATTTT

V gene: TRBV3-1
J gene: TRBJ1-5
clone size: many
CDR3 length: 13
D gene: TRBD1
CDR3 protein: CASSLTGNQPQHF
CDR3 DNA: TGTGCCAGCAGCTTGACAGGGAATCAGCCCCAGCATTTT

V gene: TRBV4-2
J gene: TRBJ2-2
clone size: many
CDR3 length: 17
D gene: -
CDR3 protein: CASSQEGDKRTTGELFF
CDR3 DNA: TGTGCCAGCAGCCAAGAGGGGGACAAACGAACAACCGGGGAGCTGTTTTTT

V gene: TRBV10-3
J gene: TRBJ1-2
clone size: -
CDR3 length: 14
D gene: TRBD1
CDR3 protein: CAIMGQAKDYGYTF
CDR3 DNA: TGTGCCATCATGGGACAGGCGAAGGACTATGGCTACACCTTC

V gene: TRBV5-1
J gene: TRBJ2-2
clone size: -
CDR3 length: 15
D gene: -
CDR3 protein: CASSPSHRVTGELFF
CDR3 DNA: TGCGCCAGCAGCCCTTCGCACCGAGTCACCGGGGAGCTGTTTTTT

V gene: TRBV7-9
J gene: TRBJ2-1
clone size: -
CDR3 length: 15
D gene: -
CDR3 protein: CASSPRRGLSNEQFF
CDR3 DNA: TGTGCCAGCAGCCCCCGGCGGGGTCTTTCCAATGAGCAGTTCTTC

V gene: TRBV9
J gene: TRBJ1-6
clone size: -
CDR3 length: 16
D gene: -
CDR3 protein: CASSAHRARGNSPLHF
CDR3 DNA: TGTGCCAGCAGCGCACACCGGGCCCGGGGTAATTCACCCCTCCACTTT

V gene: TRBV29-1
J gene: TRBJ1-5
clone size: many
CDR3 length: 18
D gene: -
CDR3 protein: CSVDVRKLDRRGNQPQHF
CDR3 DNA: TGCAGCGTTGACGTCAGGAAATTAGACAGACGGGGAAATCAGCCCCAGCATTTT

V gene: TRBV6-1
J gene: TRBJ1-1
clone size: -
CDR3 length: 14
D gene: TRBD1
CDR3 protein: CASRNRGMNTEAFF
CDR3 DNA: TGTGCCAGCAGGAACAGGGGGATGAACACTGAAGCTTTCTTT

V gene: TRBV3-1
J gene: TRBJ2-7
clone size: few
CDR3 length: 16
D gene: -
CDR3 protein: CASSLASAGKTYEQYF
CDR3 DNA: TGTGCCAGCAGCCTGGCCTCGGCAGGGAAAACCTACGAGCAGTACTTC

V gene: TRBV7-9
J gene: TRBJ2-6
clone size: few
CDR3 length: 14
D gene: -
CDR3 protein: CASSGQAGANVLTF
CDR3 DNA: TGTGCCAGCAGCGGTCAGGCTGGGGCCAACGTCCTGACTTTC

V gene: TRBV12-3/TRBV12-4
J gene: TRBJ1-1
clone size: few
CDR3 length: 15
D gene: -
CDR3 protein: CASRPGDHPNTEAFF
CDR3 DNA: TGTGCCAGCAGGCCGGGAGACCACCCTAACACTGAAGCTTTCTTT

V gene: TRBV12-3/TRBV12-4
J gene: TRBJ2-2
clone size: -
CDR3 length: 15
D gene: TRBD2
CDR3 protein: CASGRLAGAVGELFF
CDR3 DNA: TGTGCCAGCGGACGACTAGCGGGGGCAGTCGGGGAGCTGTTTTTT

V gene: TRBV4-2
J gene: TRBJ1-6
clone size: few
CDR3 length: 15
D gene: -
CDR3 protein: CASSPGPYPGSPLHF
CDR3 DNA: TGTGCCAGCAGCCCGGGACCGTACCCTGGTTCACCCCTCCACTTT

V gene: TRBV28
J gene: TRBJ2-3
clone size: few
CDR3 length: 15
D gene: -
CDR3 protein: CASTRGGSDSHTQYF
CDR3 DNA: TGTGCCAGCACTCGGGGCGGTTCCGATTCTCATACGCAGTATTTT

V gene: TRBV5-1
J gene: TRBJ2-1
clone size: -
CDR3 length: 14
D gene: TRBD1
CDR3 protein: CASSLGTGSDEQFF
CDR3 DNA: TGCGCCAGCAGCTTGGGGACAGGGAGCGATGAGCAGTTCTTC

V gene: TRBV5-1
J gene: TRBJ1-5
clone size: few
CDR3 length: 13
D gene: -
CDR3 protein: CASSFDSNQPQHF
CDR3 DNA: TGCGCCAGCAGCTTCGATAGCAATCAGCCCCAGCATTTT

V gene: TRBV4-1
J gene: TRBJ1-2
clone size: few
CDR3 length: 15
D gene: TRBD1
CDR3 protein: CASSQAGTGGYGYTF
CDR3 DNA: TGCGCCAGCAGCCAGGCCGGGACAGGGGGATATGGCTACACCTTC

V gene: TRBV2
J gene: TRBJ1-1
clone size: -
CDR3 length: 14
D gene: -
CDR3 protein: CASSSSSRETEAFF
CDR3 DNA: TGTGCCAGCAGTTCCTCTTCCAGGGAGACTGAAGCTTTCTTT